This T cell receptor (beta chain) was captured in a study of CD8+ T cells in alopecia areata. Study in general: Treated patients swallowed 5 to 10 mg of oral tofacitinib twice daily. Whole-study findings and limits: Clonality was higher in lesional than normal scalp, especially in alopecia totalis/universalis. Mice showed TCR sharing more clearly than patients did, possibly owing to HLA.

Once RNA had been extracted, it was reverse transcribed into cDNA to act as the sequencing template. Repertoires were generated with immunoSEQ multiplex PCR, while TCRdb's copy carries only in-frame clones and drops some. The repertoire holds approximately 160,000 clones, 55% to 75% seen once, with approximately 15% in the top ten. V lost 0 bases and J lost 7, with 13 bases in between. CDR1 and CDR2 from the germline V gene are GTSNPN and SVGIG (reference sequence). This CDR3 is built from 15 residues. This clone has just one count. Its antigen remains unknown. Treatment given: oral pan-JAK inhibitor, 5-10 mg twice daily.

This TCR was recovered from a human donor with alopecia areata. The sequenced sample was CD4+ T cells sorted from blood, obtained at week 24, from a patient treated with tofacitinib. The chain recombines TRBV30 with TRBJ1-6, with D possibly matching TRBD1 (6 bases). DNA of the CDR3: TGTGCCTGGAGTGTACCTACAGGGATCAATTCACCCCTCCACTTT. Translation: CAWSVPTGINSPLHF.